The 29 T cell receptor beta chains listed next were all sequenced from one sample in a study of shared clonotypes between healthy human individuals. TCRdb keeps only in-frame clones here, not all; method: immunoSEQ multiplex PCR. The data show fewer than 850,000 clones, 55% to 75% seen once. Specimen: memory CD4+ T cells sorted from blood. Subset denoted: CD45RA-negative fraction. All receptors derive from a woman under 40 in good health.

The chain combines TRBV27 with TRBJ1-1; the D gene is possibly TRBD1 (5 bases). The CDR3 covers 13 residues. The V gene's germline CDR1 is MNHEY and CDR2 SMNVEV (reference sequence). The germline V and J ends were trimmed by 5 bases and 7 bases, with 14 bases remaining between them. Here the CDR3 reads CASSLLGVGEAFF. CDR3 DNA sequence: TGTGCCAGCAGTCTCCTAGGGGTTGGTGAAGCTTTCTTT.

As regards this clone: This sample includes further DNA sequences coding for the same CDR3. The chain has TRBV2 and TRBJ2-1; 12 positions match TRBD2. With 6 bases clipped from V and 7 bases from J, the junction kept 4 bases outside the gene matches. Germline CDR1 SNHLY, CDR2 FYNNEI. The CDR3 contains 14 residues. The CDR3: CASSRLAGVNEQFF. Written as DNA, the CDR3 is TGTGCCAGCAGCCGACTAGCGGGAGTTAATGAGCAGTTCTTC.

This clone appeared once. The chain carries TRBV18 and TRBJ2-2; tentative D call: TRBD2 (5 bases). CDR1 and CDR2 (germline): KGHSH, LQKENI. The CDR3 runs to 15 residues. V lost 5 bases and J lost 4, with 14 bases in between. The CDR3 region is CASSTRAPFTGELFF. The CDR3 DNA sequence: TGTGCCAGCTCAACGCGGGCCCCGTTCACCGGGGAGCTGTTTTTT.

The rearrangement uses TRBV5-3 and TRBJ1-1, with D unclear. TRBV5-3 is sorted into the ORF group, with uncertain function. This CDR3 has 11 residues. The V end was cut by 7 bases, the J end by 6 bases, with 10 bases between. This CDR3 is CARLGMSEAFF. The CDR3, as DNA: TGTGCCAGACTAGGAATGTCTGAAGCTTTCTTT.

Here the CDR3 DNA reads TGTGCCAGCAGTGAAGCGCCTGGGAGCTCCTACGAGCAGTACTTC. Amino acid sequence: CASSEAPGSSYEQYF. The chain recombines TRBV6-1 with TRBJ2-7; a weak D match, TRBD2 (5 bases). With 0 bases removed from V and 0 bases from J, the gap between germline ends came to 9 bases. The germline CDR1 and CDR2 sequences are MNHNS and SASEGT. This CDR3 spans 15 amino acids.

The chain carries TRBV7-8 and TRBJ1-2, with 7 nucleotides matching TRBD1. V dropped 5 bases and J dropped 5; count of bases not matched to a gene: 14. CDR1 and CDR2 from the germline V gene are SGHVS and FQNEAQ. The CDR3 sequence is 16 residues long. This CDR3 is CASSLGQATSMYGYTF. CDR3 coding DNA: TGTGCCAGCAGCCTCGGACAGGCCACTTCGATGTATGGCTACACCTTC.

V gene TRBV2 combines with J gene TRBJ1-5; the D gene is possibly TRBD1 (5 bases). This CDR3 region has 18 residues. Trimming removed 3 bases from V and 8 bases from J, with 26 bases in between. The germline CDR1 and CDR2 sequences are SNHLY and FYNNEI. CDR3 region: CASSDFRDSLLTVEPQHF. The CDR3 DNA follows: TGTGCCAGCAGTGATTTTCGGGACTCCTTACTAACAGTCGAGCCCCAGCATTTT.

The CDR3 region has the DNA TGTGCCAGCAGTACCTCCGACAGGGCCTTCTTT. Its protein is CASSTSDRAFF. The chain employs TRBV28 and TRBJ1-1, with TRBD1 identical over 7 bases. Trimming removed 5 bases from V and 14 bases from J; junction bases left unmatched: 8. Germline V gene lookup returns CDR1 MDHEN and CDR2 SYDVKM. The CDR3 contains 11 residues. Looking up the rest from reference TRBV28 and TRBJ1-1 gives the full variable domain: DVKVTQSSRYLVKRTGEKVFLECVQDMDHENMFWYRQDPGLGLRLIYFSYDVKMKEKGDIPEGYSVSREKKERFSLILESASTNQTSMYLCASSTSDRAFFGQGTRLTVV.

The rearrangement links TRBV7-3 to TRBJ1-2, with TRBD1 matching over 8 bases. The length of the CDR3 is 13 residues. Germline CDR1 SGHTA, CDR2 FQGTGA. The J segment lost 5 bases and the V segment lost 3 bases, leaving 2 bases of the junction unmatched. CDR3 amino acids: CASSLGQEYGYTF. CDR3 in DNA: TGTGCCAGCAGCTTGGGACAGGAGTATGGCTACACCTTC.

The CDR3 DNA reads as TGTGCCAGCAGTGAGGTGGCAGATACGCAGTATTTT. Its translation is CASSEVADTQYF. The V and J genes are TRBV25-1 and TRBJ2-3; D is ambiguous. Trimming shortened V by 3 bases and J by 4 bases, and 5 bases separated the two germline ends. The CDR3 has 12 residues. The germline V gene encodes CDR1 MGHDK and CDR2 SYGVNS.

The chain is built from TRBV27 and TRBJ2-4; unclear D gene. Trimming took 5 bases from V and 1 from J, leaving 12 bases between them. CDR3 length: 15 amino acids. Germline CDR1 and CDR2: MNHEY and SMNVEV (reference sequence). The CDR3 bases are TGTGCCAGCAGTCTCATGGCGGCGGCCAAAAACATTCAGTACTTC. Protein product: CASSLMAAAKNIQYF.

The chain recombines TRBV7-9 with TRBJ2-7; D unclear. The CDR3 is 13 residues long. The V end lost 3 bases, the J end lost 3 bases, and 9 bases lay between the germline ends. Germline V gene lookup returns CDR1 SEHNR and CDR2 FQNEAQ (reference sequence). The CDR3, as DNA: TGTGCCAGCAGCTTTTACAGTAGCTACGAGCAGTACTTC. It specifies CASSFYSSYEQYF. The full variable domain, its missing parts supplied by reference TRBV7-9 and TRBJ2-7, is DTGVSQNPRHKITKRGQNVTFRCDPISEHNRLYWYRQTLGQGPEFLTYFQNEAQLEKSRLLSDRFSAERPKGSFSTLEIQRTEQGDSAMYLCASSFYSSYEQYFGPGTRLTVT.

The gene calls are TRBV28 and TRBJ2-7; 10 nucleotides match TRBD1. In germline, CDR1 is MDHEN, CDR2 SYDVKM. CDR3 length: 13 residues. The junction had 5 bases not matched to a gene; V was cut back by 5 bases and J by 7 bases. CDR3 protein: CASSMGQGFEQYF. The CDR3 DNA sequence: TGTGCCAGCAGTATGGGACAGGGGTTTGAGCAGTACTTC.

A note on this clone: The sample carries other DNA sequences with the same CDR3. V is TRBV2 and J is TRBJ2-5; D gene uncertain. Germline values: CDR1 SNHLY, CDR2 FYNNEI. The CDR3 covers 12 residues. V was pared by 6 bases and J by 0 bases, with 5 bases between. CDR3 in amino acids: CASRTDQETQYF. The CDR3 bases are TGTGCCAGCAGGACGGACCAAGAGACCCAGTACTTC. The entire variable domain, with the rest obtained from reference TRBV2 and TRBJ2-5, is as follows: EPEVTQTPSHQVTQMGQEVILRCVPISNHLYFYWYRQILGQKVEFLVSFYNNEISEKSEIFDDQFSVERPDGSNFTLKIRSTKLEDSAMYFCASRTDQETQYFGPGTRLLVL.

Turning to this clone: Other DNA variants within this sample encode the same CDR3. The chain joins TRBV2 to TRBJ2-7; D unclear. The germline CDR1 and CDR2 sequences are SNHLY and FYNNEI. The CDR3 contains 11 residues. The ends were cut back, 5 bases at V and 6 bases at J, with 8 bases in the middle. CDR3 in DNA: TGTGCCAGCAGTCTCCTGGGCGAGCAGTACTTC. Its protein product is CASSLLGEQYF.

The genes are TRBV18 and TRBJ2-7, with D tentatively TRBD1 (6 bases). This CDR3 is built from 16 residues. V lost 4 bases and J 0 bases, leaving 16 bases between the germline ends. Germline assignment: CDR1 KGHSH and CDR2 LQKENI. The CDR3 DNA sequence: TGTGCCAGCTCACGAAAAAGGACAGAGAACTCCTACGAGCAGTACTTC. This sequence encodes CASSRKRTENSYEQYF.

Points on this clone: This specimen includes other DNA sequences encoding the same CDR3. DNA of the CDR3: TGTGCCAGCAGCTTTAGCGGAAGCTACAATGAGCAGTTCTTC. This sequence encodes CASSFSGSYNEQFF. V and J are TRBV7-3 and TRBJ2-1; possible D gene TRBD2, 6 bases. With 3 bases removed from V and 3 bases from J, the gap between germline ends came to 9 bases. In germline, CDR1 is SGHTA, CDR2 FQGTGA. The CDR3 is 14 residues long. The variable domain in full, with the rest retrieved from reference TRBV7-3 and TRBJ2-1, is GAGVSQTPSNKVTEKGKYVELRCDPISGHTALYWYRQSLGQGPEFLIYFQGTGAADDSGLPNDRFFAVRPEGSVSTLKIQRTERGDSAVYLCASSFSGSYNEQFFGPGTRLTVL.

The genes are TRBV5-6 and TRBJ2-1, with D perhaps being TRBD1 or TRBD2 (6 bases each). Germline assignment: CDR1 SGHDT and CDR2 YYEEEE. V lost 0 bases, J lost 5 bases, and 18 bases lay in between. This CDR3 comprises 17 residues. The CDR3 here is CASSLAGGRGLNNEQFF. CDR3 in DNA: TGTGCCAGCAGCTTGGCCGGGGGCCGGGGTTTGAACAATGAGCAGTTCTTC.

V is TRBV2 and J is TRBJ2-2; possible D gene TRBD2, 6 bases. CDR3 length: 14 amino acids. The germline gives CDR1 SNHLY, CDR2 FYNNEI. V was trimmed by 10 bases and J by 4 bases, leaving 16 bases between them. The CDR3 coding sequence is TGTGCCAACAAACTGAACGGGGGCACCGGGGAGCTGTTTTTT. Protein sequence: CANKLNGGTGELFF. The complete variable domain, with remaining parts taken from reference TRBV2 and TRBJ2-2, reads EPEVTQTPSHQVTQMGQEVILRCVPISNHLYFYWYRQILGQKVEFLVSFYNNEISEKSEIFDDQFSVERPDGSNFTLKIRSTKLEDSAMYFCANKLNGGTGELFFGEGSRLTVL.

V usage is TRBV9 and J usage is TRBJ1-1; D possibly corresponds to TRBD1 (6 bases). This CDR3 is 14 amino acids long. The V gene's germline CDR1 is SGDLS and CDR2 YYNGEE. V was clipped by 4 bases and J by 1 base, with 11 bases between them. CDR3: CASSIGTPNTEAFF. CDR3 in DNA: TGTGCCAGCAGCATAGGGACACCGAACACTGAAGCTTTCTTT.

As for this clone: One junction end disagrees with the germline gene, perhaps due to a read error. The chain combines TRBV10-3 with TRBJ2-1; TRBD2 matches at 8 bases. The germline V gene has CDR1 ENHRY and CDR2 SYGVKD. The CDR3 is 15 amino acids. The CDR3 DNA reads TGTGCCATCACTGAGCGGGAGAGCTCCTACAATGAGCAGTTCTTC. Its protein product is CAITERESSYNEQFF.

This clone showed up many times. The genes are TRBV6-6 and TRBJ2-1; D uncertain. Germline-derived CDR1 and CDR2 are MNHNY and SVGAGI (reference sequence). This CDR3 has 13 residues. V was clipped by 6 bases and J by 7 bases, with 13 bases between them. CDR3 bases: TGTGCCAGCAGCCGTACTCTAGGGAATGAGCAGTTCTTC. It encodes CASSRTLGNEQFF.

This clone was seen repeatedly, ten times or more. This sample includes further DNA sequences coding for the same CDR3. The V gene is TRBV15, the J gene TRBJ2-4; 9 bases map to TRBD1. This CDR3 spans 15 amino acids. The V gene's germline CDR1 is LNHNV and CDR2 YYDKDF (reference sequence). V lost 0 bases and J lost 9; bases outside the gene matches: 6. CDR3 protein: CATSRDRDRVTIQYF. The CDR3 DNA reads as TGTGCCACCAGCAGAGATCGGGACAGGGTGACCATTCAGTACTTC.

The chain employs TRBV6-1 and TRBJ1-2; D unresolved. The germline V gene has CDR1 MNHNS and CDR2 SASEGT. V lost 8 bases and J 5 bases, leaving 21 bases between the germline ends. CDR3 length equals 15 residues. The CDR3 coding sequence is TGTGCCAGCCAAGCCAAGCACAGCAGACTATATGGCTACACCTTC. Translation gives CASQAKHSRLYGYTF.

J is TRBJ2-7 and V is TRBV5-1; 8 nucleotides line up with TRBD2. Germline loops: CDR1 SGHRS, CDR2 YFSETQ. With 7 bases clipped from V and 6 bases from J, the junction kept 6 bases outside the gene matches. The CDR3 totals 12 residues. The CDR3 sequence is CASQGLVGEQYF. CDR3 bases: TGCGCCAGCCAGGGACTAGTGGGCGAGCAGTACTTC. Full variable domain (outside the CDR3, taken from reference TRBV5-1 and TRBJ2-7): KAGVTQTPRYLIKTRGQQVTLSCSPISGHRSVSWYQQTPGQGLQFLFEYFSETQRNKGNFPGRFSGRQFSNSRSEMNVSTLELGDSALYLCASQGLVGEQYFGPGTRLTVT.

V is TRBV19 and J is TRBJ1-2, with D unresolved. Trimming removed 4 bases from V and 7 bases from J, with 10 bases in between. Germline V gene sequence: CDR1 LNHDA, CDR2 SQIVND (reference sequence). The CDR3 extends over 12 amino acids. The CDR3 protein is CASSTLRGGYTF. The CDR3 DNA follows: TGTGCCAGTAGTACACTGAGAGGTGGCTACACCTTC.

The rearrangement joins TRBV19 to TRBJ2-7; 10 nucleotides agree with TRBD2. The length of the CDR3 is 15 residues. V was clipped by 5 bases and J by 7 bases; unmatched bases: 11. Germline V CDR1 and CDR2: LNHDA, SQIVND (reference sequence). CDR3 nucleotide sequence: TGTGCCAGTAGTTCCATAGCGGGAGGTCTGGAAGAGCAGTACTTC. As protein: CASSSIAGGLEEQYF.

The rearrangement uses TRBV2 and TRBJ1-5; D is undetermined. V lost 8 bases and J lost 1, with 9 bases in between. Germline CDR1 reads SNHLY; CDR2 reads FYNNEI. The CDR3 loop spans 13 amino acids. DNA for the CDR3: TGTGCCAGCCAAGGGTTAAGCAATCAGCCCCAGCATTTT. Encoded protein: CASQGLSNQPQHF.

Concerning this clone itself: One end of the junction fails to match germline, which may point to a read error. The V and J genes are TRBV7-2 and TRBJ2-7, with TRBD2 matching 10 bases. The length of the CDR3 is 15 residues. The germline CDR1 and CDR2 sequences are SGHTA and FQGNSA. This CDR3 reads CASSVAGGSPYEQYF. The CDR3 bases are TGTGCCAGCAGCGTAGCGGGAGGCTCCCCCTACGAGCAGTACTTC.